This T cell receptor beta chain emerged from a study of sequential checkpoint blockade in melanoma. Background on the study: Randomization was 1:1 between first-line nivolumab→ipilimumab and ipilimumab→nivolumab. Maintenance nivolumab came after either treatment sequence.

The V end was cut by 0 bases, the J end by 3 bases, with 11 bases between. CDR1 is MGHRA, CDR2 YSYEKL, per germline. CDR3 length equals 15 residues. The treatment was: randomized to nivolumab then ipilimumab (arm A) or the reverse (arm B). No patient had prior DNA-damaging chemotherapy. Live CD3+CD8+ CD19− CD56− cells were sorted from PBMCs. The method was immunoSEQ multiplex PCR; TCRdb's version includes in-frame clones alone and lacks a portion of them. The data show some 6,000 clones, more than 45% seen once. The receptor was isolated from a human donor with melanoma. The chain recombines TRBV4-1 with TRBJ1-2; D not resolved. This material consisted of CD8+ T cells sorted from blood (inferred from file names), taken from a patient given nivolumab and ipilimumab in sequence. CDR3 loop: CASSQDPGDYYGYTF. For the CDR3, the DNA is TGCGCCAGCAGCCAAGATCCTGGAGATTACTATGGCTACACCTTC.